Presented here are 32 T cell receptor beta chains from one specimen sequenced in a study of control samples from healthy donors and cancer patients. Data came from immunoSEQ multiplex PCR; TCRdb stores just in-frame clones and leaves some out. The sample has about 150,000 clones; 85% to 95% are singletons. The sequencing input was blood. The receptor set was obtained from a woman aged 18-29 years in good health.

This clone has a single count. The chain is built from TRBV14 and TRBJ1-6; 9 nucleotides match TRBD1. V lost 3 bases, J lost 8 bases, and 5 bases stayed unmatched. From germline, CDR1 is SGHDN and CDR2 FVKESK. The CDR3 extends over 15 amino acids. CDR3 sequence reads: CASSQITGGDSPLHF. The CDR3 nucleotides read TGTGCCAGCAGCCAGATTACAGGGGGCGATTCACCCCTCCACTTT.

This chain uses TRBV7-9 with TRBJ2-3, with D hard to call. CDR3 size: 14 residues. The germline V and J ends were trimmed by 3 bases and 1 base, with 8 bases remaining between them. Germline lookup yields CDR1 SEHNR and CDR2 FQNEAQ (reference sequence). DNA for the CDR3: TGTGCCAGCAGCTTCTCCGGAGGCACAGATACGCAGTATTTT. Translated, it gives CASSFSGGTDTQYF.

The gene calls are TRBV13 and TRBJ1-1; D uncertain. The CDR3 runs 15 residues. Between the trimmed V and J ends, which lost 2 bases and 0 bases, there was a span of 10 bases. Germline V gene sequence: CDR1 PRHDT, CDR2 FYEKMQ (reference sequence). In DNA, the CDR3 is TGTGCCAGCAGCTTAAGGGTGAGAGTGAACACTGAAGCTTTCTTT. This gives the protein CASSLRVRVNTEAFF.

This clone has a handful of counts. The rearrangement joins TRBV6-2 or TRBV6-3 to TRBJ2-7; 9 positions match TRBD1. The CDR3 runs to 14 residues. Looked up from germline, CDR1 is MNHEY and CDR2 is SVGEGT. V shed 5 bases and J 2 bases; nucleotides not matched to a gene: 4. In DNA form, the CDR3 reads TGTGCCAGCAGTCTGGACAGGGGACCCTACGAGCAGTACTTC. Its translation: CASSLDRGPYEQYF.

This sequence joins TRBV5-1 and TRBJ1-2; D remains unclear. V dropped 2 bases and J dropped 7 bases, with 9 bases sitting between them. The V gene's germline CDR1 is SGHRS and CDR2 YFSETQ. The CDR3 consists of 12 residues. Written as DNA, the CDR3 is TGCGCCAGCAGCTTATCGTTGGCTGGCTACACCTTC. Encoded protein: CASSLSLAGYTF. Supplemented by reference TRBV5-1 and TRBJ1-2, the full variable domain reads KAGVTQTPRYLIKTRGQQVTLSCSPISGHRSVSWYQQTPGQGLQFLFEYFSETQRNKGNFPGRFSGRQFSNSRSEMNVSTLELGDSALYLCASSLSLAGYTFGSGTRLTVV.

The chain uses TRBV3-1 (or the pseudogene TRBV3-2) and TRBJ1-6; 8 bases are a match to TRBD1. The V segment lost 4 bases and the J segment 9 bases; nucleotides outside the gene matches: 5. This CDR3 comprises 14 residues. CDR1 is LGHDT, CDR2 YNNKEL, per germline (reference sequence). CDR3 DNA sequence: TGTGCCAGCAGCCCCCGGGACAGGCGTTCACCCCTCCACTTT. Translation gives CASSPRDRRSPLHF.

The genes are TRBV5-1 and TRBJ1-1, with a weak D call TRBD1 (5 bases). Germline values: CDR1 SGHRS, CDR2 YFSETQ. The V end was cut by 4 bases, the J end by 5 bases, with 18 bases between. This CDR3 is built from 15 residues. DNA for the CDR3: TGCGCCAGCAGCCCCTTAGCGGGGACGGGAACTGAAGCTTTCTTT. Translating it yields CASSPLAGTGTEAFF.

The chain employs TRBV3-1 (or the pseudogene TRBV3-2) and TRBJ2-7; D remains ambiguous. This CDR3 has 15 residues. Germline lookup yields CDR1 LGHDT and CDR2 YNNKEL (reference sequence). Trimming stripped 3 bases from V and 0 bases from J, with 12 bases between. The CDR3 sequence is CASSQQPFGSYEQYF. DNA for the CDR3: TGTGCCAGCAGCCAGCAGCCATTCGGCTCCTACGAGCAGTACTTC.

This chain links TRBV29-1 with TRBJ2-7; possibly TRBD1 for D (6 bases). Germline values: CDR1 SQVTM, CDR2 ANQGSEA. This CDR3 is 12 amino acids long. Trimming took off 6 bases at V and 11 bases at J, with 20 bases between the two ends. In DNA, the CDR3 is TGCAGCGTCGTTACAGGGAGTAGTGGAGAGTACTTC. It yields the protein CSVVTGSSGEYF.

The J gene is TRBJ2-3, the V gene TRBV4-2; maybe TRBD2 (5 bases). Germline-derived CDR1 and CDR2 are LGHNA and YNFKEQ. Trimming pared 0 bases from V and 4 bases from J, leaving 14 bases between. The CDR3 is 16 residues long. CDR3 nucleotides: TGTGCCAGCAGCCAAGATCCCACTAGTAGGGCAGATACGCAGTATTTT. This translates into CASSQDPTSRADTQYF.

The chain uses TRBV7-2 and TRBJ2-2; D call uncertain. CDR3 size: 16 residues. V dropped 5 bases and J dropped 0 bases, with 13 bases sitting between them. Germline V gene sequence: CDR1 SGHTA, CDR2 FQGNSA. CDR3 sequence: CASSSRPAANTGELFF. The CDR3 bases are TGTGCCAGCAGCAGCCGGCCCGCCGCGAACACCGGGGAGCTGTTTTTT.

The genes are TRBV7-6 and TRBJ2-3; 14 bases align to TRBD2. This CDR3 has 18 residues. The V and J ends lost 5 bases and 5 bases, in that order; junction bases with no gene match: 12. Germline CDR1 SGHVS, CDR2 FNYEAQ. CDR3 coding DNA: TGTGCCAGCAGCGATCCCCGGGGACTAGCGGGGGCGAGAGATACGCAGTATTTT. Translation: CASSDPRGLAGARDTQYF.

The rearrangement uses TRBV6-5 and TRBJ1-6; D might be TRBD1 (6 bases). Trimming shortened V by 10 bases and J by 6 bases, and 19 bases separated the two germline ends. Germline CDR1 reads MNHEY; CDR2 reads SVGAGI. The CDR3 is 15 residues long. The CDR3 bases are TGTGCCACTTCGGCCTTGGACAGACTTAATTCACCCCTCCACTTT. This translates into CATSALDRLNSPLHF.

This sequence joins TRBV19 and TRBJ1-5, with 8 bases matching TRBD1. This CDR3 has 17 amino acids. V lost 7 bases, J lost 1 base, and 12 bases stayed unmatched. Germline CDR1 and CDR2: LNHDA and SQIVND (reference sequence). This chain's CDR3 is CASNTGTGGWSNQPQHF. In DNA, the CDR3 is TGTGCCAGTAATACAGGGACAGGCGGGTGGAGCAATCAGCCCCAGCATTTT.

This rearrangement joins TRBV6-1 to TRBJ2-6; 12 bases fit TRBD2. CDR3 length equals 19 residues. Germline trimming cut 3 bases from V and 0 bases from J; bases unmatched to any gene: 6. Germline-derived CDR1 and CDR2 are MNHNS and SASEGT. Written as DNA, the CDR3 is TGTGCCAGCAGTGACAGACTAGCGGGAGTGAGCTCTGGGGCCAACGTCCTGACTTTC. It specifies CASSDRLAGVSSGANVLTF.

The chain joins TRBV25-1 to TRBJ1-1; 7 positions match TRBD1. V lost 3 bases, J lost 1 base, and 5 bases stayed unmatched. The CDR3 is 15 amino acids. Germline lookup yields CDR1 MGHDK and CDR2 SYGVNS. The CDR3, as DNA: TGTGCCAGCAGTGATCCGGGACAGCAGAACACTGAAGCTTTCTTT. It yields the protein CASSDPGQQNTEAFF. Looking up the rest from reference TRBV25-1 and TRBJ1-1 gives the full variable domain: EADIYQTPRYLVIGTGKKITLECSQTMGHDKMYWYQQDPGMELHLIHYSYGVNSTEKGDLSSESTVSRIRTEHFPLTLESARPSHTSQYLCASSDPGQQNTEAFFGQGTRLTVV.

The J gene is TRBJ1-3, the V gene TRBV3-1 (or the pseudogene TRBV3-2); D remains unclear. The CDR3 extends over 17 amino acids. Looked up from germline, CDR1 is LGHDT and CDR2 is YNNKEL (reference sequence). Trimming took off 3 bases at V and 8 bases at J, with 23 bases between the two ends. CDR3 DNA sequence: TGTGCCAGCAGCCAGCTGGTACCGGGAATGAGTAGTGACACCATATATTTT. Encoded protein: CASSQLVPGMSSDTIYF.

The chain has TRBV28 and TRBJ1-2; no clear D gene. The ends were cut back, 9 bases at V and 4 bases at J, with 15 bases in the middle. The CDR3 has 13 residues. The germline gives CDR1 MDHEN, CDR2 SYDVKM. CDR3 nucleotide sequence: TGTGCCAGTTCCCGGGCAGGCGTCTATGGCTACACCTTC. Protein sequence: CASSRAGVYGYTF.

Turning to this clone: The same CDR3 also results from other DNA sequences found in this sample. The rearrangement links TRBV9 to TRBJ1-1; no firm D call. Deletions cut 0 bases from V and 4 bases from J, with 7 bases between. The V gene's germline CDR1 is SGDLS and CDR2 YYNGEE. The CDR3 totals 13 residues. CDR3 amino acids: CASSVGGSTEAFF. DNA of the CDR3: TGTGCCAGCAGCGTAGGCGGATCCACTGAAGCTTTCTTT.

This chain connects TRBV5-4 to TRBJ1-1; D is unclear. V was shortened by 6 bases and J by 0 bases, with 9 bases between the two germline ends. There are 13 residues in the CDR3. CDR1 and CDR2 (germline): SGHNT, YYREEE (reference sequence). The chain's CDR3 is CASKHYLNTEAFF. In DNA form, the CDR3 reads TGTGCCAGCAAACATTACCTGAACACTGAAGCTTTCTTT.

The CDR3 region is CASSSVWGTEAFF. Written as DNA, the CDR3 is TGTGCCAGCAGCTCAGTATGGGGGACTGAAGCTTTCTTT. The V call is TRBV11-2, the J call TRBJ1-1; D possibly corresponds to TRBD1 (5 bases). CDR1 and CDR2 (germline): SGHAT, FQNNGV. The CDR3 is made up of 13 amino acids. The V end was cut by 4 bases, the J end by 5 bases, with 11 bases between.

The chain carries TRBV18 and TRBJ2-3; D is ambiguous. Germline lookup yields CDR1 KGHSH and CDR2 LQKENI. V gave up 3 bases and J gave up 3 bases, with 4 bases separating them. The CDR3 sequence is 12 residues long. CDR3 bases: TGTGCCAGCTCACCGAAGACAGATACGCAGTATTTT. It encodes CASSPKTDTQYF.

The genes are TRBV28 and TRBJ2-1; TRBD2 aligns across 10 bases. Germline V gene lookup returns CDR1 MDHEN and CDR2 SYDVKM. The CDR3 runs 15 residues. J gave up 6 bases and V 4 bases, and 6 bases lay outside the gene matches. CDR3 coding DNA: TGTGCCAGCAGTTCTGGGACTAGCGTCGGCAATGAGCAGTTCTTC. Protein product: CASSSGTSVGNEQFF.

The rearrangement joins TRBV5-5 to TRBJ1-2; D gene ambiguous. The germline V gene has CDR1 SGHKS and CDR2 YYEKEE (reference sequence). This CDR3 region has 14 residues. The ends were cut back, 4 bases at V and 4 bases at J, with 14 bases in the middle. CDR3 amino acids: CASSPGEGSYGYTF. The CDR3 DNA reads as TGTGCCAGCAGCCCAGGCGAGGGTTCCTATGGCTACACCTTC.

The rearrangement joins TRBV5-4 to TRBJ2-5; 9 nucleotides agree with TRBD2. The CDR3 consists of 15 residues. Per germline, CDR1 SGHNT and CDR2 YYREEE (reference sequence). V trimming: 7 bases; J trimming: 4 bases; junction bases outside the gene matches: 11. The CDR3 loop reads CASSTVSGRRETQYF. The CDR3 DNA reads TGTGCCAGCTCGACGGTTAGCGGGAGAAGAGAGACCCAGTACTTC.

This sequence joins TRBV10-3 and TRBJ1-2, with 7 bases fitting TRBD1. Per the germline V gene, CDR1 is ENHRY and CDR2 is SYGVKD. This CDR3 region has 14 residues. Unmatched junction bases numbered 7, after V lost 3 bases and J lost 6 bases. CDR3 DNA: TGTGCCATCAGTGATAATACAGGGGTTGATGGCTACACCTTC. It translates to CAISDNTGVDGYTF.

The genes are TRBV5-1 and TRBJ1-3; D is unresolved. The germline V gene has CDR1 SGHRS and CDR2 YFSETQ. With 4 bases removed from V and 1 base from J, the gap between germline ends came to 9 bases. This CDR3 comprises 14 residues. For the CDR3, the DNA is TGCGCCAGCAGCCAGACAACTTCTGGAAACACCATATATTTT. Its translation is CASSQTTSGNTIYF.

Concerning this clone: The junction differs from germline at one of its ends, possibly a read error. The chain has TRBV7-7 and TRBJ2-5; TRBD1 is a possible D gene (5 bases). There are 14 residues in the CDR3. The V gene's germline CDR1 is SSHAT and CDR2 FNYEAQ (reference sequence). In DNA form, the CDR3 reads TGTGCTAGCAGCTTATCCCAGCCCCAGGGGACCCAGTACTTC. This translates into CASSLSQPQGTQYF.

The rearrangement uses TRBV7-3 and TRBJ2-3; 12 positions match TRBD1. Germline CDR1 and CDR2: SGHTA and FQGTGA. CDR3 length: 18 amino acids. The junction had 8 bases not matched to a gene; V was cut back by 4 bases and J by 0 bases. The CDR3 region has the DNA TGTGCCAGCAGCTCGGGGACAGGGGGCGCCTCTAGCACAGATACGCAGTATTTT. This sequence encodes CASSSGTGGASSTDTQYF.

The gene calls are TRBV4-3 and TRBJ2-2; the D is unclear. The CDR3 is 20 residues long. V lost 0 bases and J 4 bases, leaving 24 bases between the germline ends. Germline V gene lookup returns CDR1 LGHNA and CDR2 YSLEER. CDR3 residues: CASSQELVWVEPYFTGELFF. CDR3 sequence (DNA): TGCGCCAGCAGCCAAGAACTTGTGTGGGTCGAACCCTACTTCACCGGGGAGCTGTTTTTT.

The CDR3 loop is CASSEHRGAFF. The CDR3 DNA is TGTGCCAGCAGTGAACACAGGGGGGCTTTCTTT. The V and J genes are TRBV6-1 and TRBJ1-1, with 8 nucleotides matching TRBD1. CDR3 length: 11 residues. Germline CDR1 and CDR2: MNHNS and SASEGT. J gave up 11 bases and V 2 bases, and 1 base lay outside the gene matches.

V usage is TRBV10-3 and J usage is TRBJ2-2; perhaps TRBD1 as D (6 bases). Germline CDR1 reads ENHRY; CDR2 reads SYGVKD. The CDR3 totals 14 residues. V was clipped by 2 bases and J by 4 bases, with 8 bases between them. The CDR3 sequence is CAISEGQSTGELFF. CDR3 bases: TGTGCCATCAGTGAGGGACAGAGCACCGGGGAGCTGTTTTTT.